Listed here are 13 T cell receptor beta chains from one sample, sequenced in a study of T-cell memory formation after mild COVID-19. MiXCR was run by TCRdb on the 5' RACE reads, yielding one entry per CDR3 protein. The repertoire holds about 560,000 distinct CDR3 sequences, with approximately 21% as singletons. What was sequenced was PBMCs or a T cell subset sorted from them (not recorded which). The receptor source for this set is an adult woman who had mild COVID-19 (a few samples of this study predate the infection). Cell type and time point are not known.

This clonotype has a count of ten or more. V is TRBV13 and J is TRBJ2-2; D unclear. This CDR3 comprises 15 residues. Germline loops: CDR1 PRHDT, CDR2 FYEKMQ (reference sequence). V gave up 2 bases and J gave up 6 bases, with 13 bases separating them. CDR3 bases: TGTGCCAGCAGCTTAAAGCTTCGGCCCGCCGGGGAGCTGTTTTTT. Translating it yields CASSLKLRPAGELFF.

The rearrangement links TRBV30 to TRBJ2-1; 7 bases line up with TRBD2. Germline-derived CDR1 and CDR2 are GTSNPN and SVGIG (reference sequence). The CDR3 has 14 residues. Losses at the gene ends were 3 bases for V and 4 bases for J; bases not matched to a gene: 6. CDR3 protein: CAWRELASYNEQFF. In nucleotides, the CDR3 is TGTGCCTGGAGGGAACTAGCGTCGTACAATGAGCAGTTCTTC.

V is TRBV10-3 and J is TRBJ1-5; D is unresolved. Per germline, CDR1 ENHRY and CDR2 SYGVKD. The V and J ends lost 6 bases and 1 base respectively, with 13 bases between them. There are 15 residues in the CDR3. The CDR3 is CAISLNPGSNQPQHF. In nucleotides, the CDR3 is TGTGCCATCAGCTTAAATCCCGGGAGCAATCAGCCCCAGCATTTT.

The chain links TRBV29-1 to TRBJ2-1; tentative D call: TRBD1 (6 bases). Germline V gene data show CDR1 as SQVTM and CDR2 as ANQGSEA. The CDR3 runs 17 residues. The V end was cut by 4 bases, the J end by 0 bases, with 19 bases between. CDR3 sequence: CSVAWELGALSYNEQFF. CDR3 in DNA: TGCAGCGTTGCGTGGGAGTTGGGGGCCCTCTCCTACAATGAGCAGTTCTTC.

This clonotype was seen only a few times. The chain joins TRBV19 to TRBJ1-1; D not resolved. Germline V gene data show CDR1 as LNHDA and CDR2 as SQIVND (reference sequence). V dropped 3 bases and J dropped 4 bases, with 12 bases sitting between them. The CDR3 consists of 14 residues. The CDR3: CASSMVYMSTEAFF. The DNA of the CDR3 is TGTGCCAGTAGTATGGTTTACATGAGCACTGAAGCTTTCTTT.

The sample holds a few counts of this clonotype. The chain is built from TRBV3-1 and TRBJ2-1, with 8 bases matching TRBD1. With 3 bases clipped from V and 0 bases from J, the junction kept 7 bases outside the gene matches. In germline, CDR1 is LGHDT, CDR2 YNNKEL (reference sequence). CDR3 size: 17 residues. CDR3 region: CASSHGQGAASYNEQFF. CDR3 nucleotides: TGTGCCAGCAGCCATGGACAGGGCGCGGCCTCCTACAATGAGCAGTTCTTC.

CDR3 sequence: CASSLDGTGNQPQHF. The CDR3 DNA reads TGCGCCAGCAGCTTGGATGGGACAGGGAATCAGCCCCAGCATTTT. The gene calls are TRBV5-1 and TRBJ1-5; 9 nucleotides agree with TRBD1. The germline gives CDR1 SGHRS, CDR2 YFSETQ. The CDR3 length is 15 residues. V was clipped by 0 bases and J by 4 bases; unmatched bases: 2.

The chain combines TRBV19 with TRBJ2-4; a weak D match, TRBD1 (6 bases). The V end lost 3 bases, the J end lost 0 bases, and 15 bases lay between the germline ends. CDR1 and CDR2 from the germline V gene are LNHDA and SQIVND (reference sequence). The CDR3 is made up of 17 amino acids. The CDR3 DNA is TGTGCCAGTAGTATTGGGGGCCAGCCCTTAGCCAAAAACATTCAGTACTTC. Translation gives CASSIGGQPLAKNIQYF.

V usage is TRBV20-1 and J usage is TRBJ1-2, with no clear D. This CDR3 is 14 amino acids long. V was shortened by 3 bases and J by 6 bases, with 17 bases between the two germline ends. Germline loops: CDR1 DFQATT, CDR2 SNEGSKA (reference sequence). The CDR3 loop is CSASLRSMFNGYTF. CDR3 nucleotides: TGCAGTGCTAGTCTACGGTCAATGTTTAATGGCTACACCTTC.

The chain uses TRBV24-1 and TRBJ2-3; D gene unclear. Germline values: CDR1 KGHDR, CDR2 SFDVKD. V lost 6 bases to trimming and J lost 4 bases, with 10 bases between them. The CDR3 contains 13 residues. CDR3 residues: CATSLPKADTQYF. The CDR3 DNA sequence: TGTGCCACCAGTCTCCCGAAGGCAGATACGCAGTATTTT.

CDR3: CASRPLAGGKNEQFF. The CDR3 DNA reads TGCGCCAGCAGACCCCTAGCGGGAGGGAAGAATGAGCAGTTCTTC. The rearrangement links TRBV5-1 to TRBJ2-1, with 12 bases fitting TRBD2. There are 15 residues in the CDR3. The V gene's germline CDR1 is SGHRS and CDR2 YFSETQ. V was clipped by 5 bases and J by 7 bases; unmatched bases: 7.

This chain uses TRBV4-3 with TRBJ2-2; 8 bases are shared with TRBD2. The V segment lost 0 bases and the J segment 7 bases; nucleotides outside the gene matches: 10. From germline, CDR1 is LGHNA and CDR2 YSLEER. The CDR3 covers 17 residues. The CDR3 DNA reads TGCGCCAGCAGCCAAGATGTCAGCGGGAGCGCCGGCGGGGAGCTGTTTTTT. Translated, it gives CASSQDVSGSAGGELFF.

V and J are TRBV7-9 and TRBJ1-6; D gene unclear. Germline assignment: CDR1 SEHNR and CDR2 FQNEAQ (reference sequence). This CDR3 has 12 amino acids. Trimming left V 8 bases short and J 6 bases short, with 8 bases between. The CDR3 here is CASRVRNSPLHF. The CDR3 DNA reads TGTGCCAGCCGGGTCCGTAATTCACCCCTCCACTTT.